This T cell receptor beta chain derives from a study of T cell repertoires in cytomegalovirus infection. Overall study context: Evidence of both CMV infection and a matching HLA type came from public TCR beta signatures.

V dropped 9 bases and J dropped 5; count of bases not matched to a gene: 3. The CDR3 runs to 13 residues. Germline V gene sequence: CDR1 ENHRY, CDR2 SYGVKD. General study findings and limits: CMV-specific HLA-C-restricted TCR beta clonotypes dominated the ex vivo response. Totalled public TCR beta family frequency picked out people who carried CMV plus the relevant HLA.

This clonotype came up a few times. Its specificity is unknown. TCRdb redid the calling of the reads with MiXCR, one entry per CDR3 protein. The table lists under 150,000 distinct CDR3 sequences, more than 20% of them singletons. Specimen: PBMCs, sequenced either directly or after in vitro stimulation (not recorded which). The clonotype was recovered from a human donor in good health (CMV status not recorded). Some clones in this sample may be carry-over from other donors' samples. The J gene is TRBJ2-1, the V gene TRBV10-3; 11 bases agree with TRBD2. Here the CDR3 reads CAMGGLADNEQFF. As DNA, the CDR3 is TGTGCCATGGGGGGACTAGCGGACAATGAGCAGTTCTTC.